These T cell receptor beta chains were read from a single sample in a study of T-cell reconstitution after alpha-beta-depleted transplantation in children. TCRdb processed the PCR reads anew with MiXCR; each CDR3 protein has one entry. The repertoire holds about 830,000 distinct CDR3 sequences, with 16% as singletons. Material: PBMCs, mostly from graft donor cells, obtained 360 days after TCRalphabeta/CD19-depleted stem cell transplant. These receptors were taken from a male patient younger than 18 who had a stem cell transplant for acute lymphoblastic leukemia, so the T cells may come from the graft donor. Both conserved end residues are trimmed from each CDR3. The D gene is left open where the match is weak.

V gene	J gene	D gene	CDR3 protein
TRBV7-3	TRBJ2-1	-	ASSRWGAHGSYNEQF
TRBV12-3/TRBV12-4	TRBJ1-1	-	ASSLIGQYMNTEAF
TRBV9	TRBJ1-1	-	ASSVSGNTEAF
TRBV19	TRBJ2-1	-	ASSMQGPYNEQF
TRBV5-1	TRBJ2-2	TRBD1	ASSLAGTGNTGELF
TRBV11-3	TRBJ2-1	-	ASSWSGNEQF
TRBV5-1	TRBJ2-2	TRBD1	ASSWRGQGNGRTGELF
TRBV6-4	TRBJ2-1	TRBD2	ASSLSGAENNEQF
TRBV19	TRBJ2-1	TRBD1	ASRTTGVYNEQF
TRBV20-1	TRBJ2-6	-	SGLFSGANVLT
TRBV28	TRBJ2-5	TRBD2	ASSPGLWRVAGEGQETQY
TRBV5-1	TRBJ2-3	-	ASGQTGSTDTQY
TRBV12-3/TRBV12-4	TRBJ1-5	-	ASSLVGFSAQH
TRBV5-1	TRBJ2-2	TRBD2	ASGLAPDTGELF
TRBV6-1	TRBJ2-5	-	ASSGLGGRGGTQY
TRBV20-1	TRBJ1-5	-	SADRQALSNQPQH
TRBV7-3	TRBJ2-5	TRBD2	ASSLYGAGAGETQY
TRBV5-1	TRBJ2-1	TRBD2	ASSLGRLAVSSYNEQF
TRBV7-3	TRBJ2-2	TRBD1	ASSLGTGRTGELF
TRBV15	TRBJ2-7	TRBD1	ATSPDRVYDEQY